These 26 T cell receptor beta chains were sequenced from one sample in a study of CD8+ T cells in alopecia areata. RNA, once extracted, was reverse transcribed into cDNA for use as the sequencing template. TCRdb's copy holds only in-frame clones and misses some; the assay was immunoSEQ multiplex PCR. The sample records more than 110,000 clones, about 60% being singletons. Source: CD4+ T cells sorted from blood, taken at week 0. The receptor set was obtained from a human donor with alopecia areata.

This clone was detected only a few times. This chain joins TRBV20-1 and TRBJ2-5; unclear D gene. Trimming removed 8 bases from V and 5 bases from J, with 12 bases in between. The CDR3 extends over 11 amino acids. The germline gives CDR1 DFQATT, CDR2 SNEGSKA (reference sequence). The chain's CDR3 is CSSPSEETQYF. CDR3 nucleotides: TGCAGTTCCCCTAGTGAGGAGACCCAGTACTTC.

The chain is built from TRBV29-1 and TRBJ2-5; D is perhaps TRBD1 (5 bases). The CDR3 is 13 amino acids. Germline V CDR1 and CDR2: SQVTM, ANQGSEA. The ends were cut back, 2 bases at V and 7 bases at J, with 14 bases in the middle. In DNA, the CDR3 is TGCAGCGTTGAAACCCAGGGAAGGGGGACCCAGTACTTC. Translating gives CSVETQGRGTQYF. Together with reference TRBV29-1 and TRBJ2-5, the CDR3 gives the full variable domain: SAVISQKPSRDICQRGTSLTIQCQVDSQVTMMFWYRQQPGQSLTLIATANQGSEATYESGFVIDKFPISRPNLTFSTLTVSNMSPEDSSIYLCSVETQGRGTQYFGPGTRLLVL.

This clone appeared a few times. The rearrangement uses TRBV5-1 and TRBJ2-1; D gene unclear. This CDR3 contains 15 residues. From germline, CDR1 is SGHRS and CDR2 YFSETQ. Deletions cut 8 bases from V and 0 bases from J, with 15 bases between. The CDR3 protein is CASTIGVSSYNEQFF. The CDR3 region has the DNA TGCGCCAGTACTATTGGGGTGAGCTCCTACAATGAGCAGTTCTTC.

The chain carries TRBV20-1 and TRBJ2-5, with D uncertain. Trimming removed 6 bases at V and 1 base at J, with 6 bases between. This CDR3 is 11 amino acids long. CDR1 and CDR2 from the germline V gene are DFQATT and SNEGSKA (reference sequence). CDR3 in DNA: TGCAGTGCACCTTCCCAAGAGACCCAGTACTTC. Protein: CSAPSQETQYF.

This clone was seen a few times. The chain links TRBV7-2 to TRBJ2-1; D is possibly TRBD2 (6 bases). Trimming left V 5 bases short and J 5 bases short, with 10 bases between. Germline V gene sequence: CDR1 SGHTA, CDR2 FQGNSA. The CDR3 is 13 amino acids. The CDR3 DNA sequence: TGTGCCAGCAGCCCGGGACTTGACAATGAGCAGTTCTTC. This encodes CASSPGLDNEQFF.

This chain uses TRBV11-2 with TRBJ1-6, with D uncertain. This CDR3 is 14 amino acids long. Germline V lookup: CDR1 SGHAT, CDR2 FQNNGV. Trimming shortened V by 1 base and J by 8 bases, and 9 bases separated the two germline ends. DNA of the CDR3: TGTGCCAGCAGCTTAGTTCCCAGTCATTCACCCCTCCACTTT. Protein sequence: CASSLVPSHSPLHF. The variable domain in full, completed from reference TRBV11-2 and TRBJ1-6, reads EAGVAQSPRYKIIEKRQSVAFWCNPISGHATLYWYQQILGQGPKLLIQFQNNGVVDDSQLPKDRFSAERLKGVDSTLKIQPAKLEDSAVYLCASSLVPSHSPLHFGNGTRLTVT.

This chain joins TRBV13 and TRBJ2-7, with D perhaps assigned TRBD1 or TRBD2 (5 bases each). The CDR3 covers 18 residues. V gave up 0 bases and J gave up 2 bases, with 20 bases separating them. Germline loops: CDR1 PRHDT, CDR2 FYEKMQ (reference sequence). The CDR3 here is CASSLGRPRRGRAYEQYF. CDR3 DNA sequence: TGTGCCAGCAGCTTAGGCCGTCCTCGACGGGGCAGAGCCTACGAGCAGTACTTC.

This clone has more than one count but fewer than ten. The CDR3 loop reads CASSWDRDTEAFF. CDR3 DNA sequence: TGTGCCAGCAGCTGGGACAGGGACACTGAAGCTTTCTTT. V gene TRBV5-4 combines with J gene TRBJ1-1, with 9 bases aligning to TRBD1. CDR3 length: 13 residues. After removal of 3 bases from V and 3 bases from J, the junction contained 0 bases not matched to a gene. The germline V gene has CDR1 SGHNT and CDR2 YYREEE (reference sequence).

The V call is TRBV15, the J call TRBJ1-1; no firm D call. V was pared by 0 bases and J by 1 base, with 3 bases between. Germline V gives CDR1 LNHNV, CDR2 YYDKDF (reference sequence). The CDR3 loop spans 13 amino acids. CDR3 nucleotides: TGTGCCACCAGCAGAGAGTCGAACACTGAAGCTTTCTTT. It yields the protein CATSRESNTEAFF.

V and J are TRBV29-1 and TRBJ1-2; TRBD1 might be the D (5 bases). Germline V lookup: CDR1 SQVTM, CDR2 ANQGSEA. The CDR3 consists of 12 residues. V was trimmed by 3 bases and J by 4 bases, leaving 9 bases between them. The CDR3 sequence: CSVEWGPYGYTF. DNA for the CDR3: TGCAGCGTTGAGTGGGGCCCCTATGGCTACACCTTC.

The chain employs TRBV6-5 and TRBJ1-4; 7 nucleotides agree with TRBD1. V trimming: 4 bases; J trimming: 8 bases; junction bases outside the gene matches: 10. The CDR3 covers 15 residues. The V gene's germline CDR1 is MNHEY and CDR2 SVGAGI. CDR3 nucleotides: TGTGCCAGCAGTTTCGCGCTACAGGGGTTCGAAAAACTGTTTTTT. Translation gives CASSFALQGFEKLFF.

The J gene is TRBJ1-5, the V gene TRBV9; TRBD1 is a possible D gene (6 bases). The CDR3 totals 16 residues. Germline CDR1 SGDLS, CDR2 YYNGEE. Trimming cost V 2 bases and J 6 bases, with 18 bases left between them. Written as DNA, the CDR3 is TGTGCCAGCAGCGTCGGGTGGCGGGGGCAAGGTCAGCCCCAGCATTTT. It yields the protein CASSVGWRGQGQPQHF.

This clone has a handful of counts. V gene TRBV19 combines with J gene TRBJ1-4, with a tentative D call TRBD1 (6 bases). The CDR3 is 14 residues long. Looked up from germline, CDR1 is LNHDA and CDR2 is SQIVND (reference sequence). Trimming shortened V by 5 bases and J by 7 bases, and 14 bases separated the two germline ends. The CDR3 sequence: CASSDHGQPEKLFF. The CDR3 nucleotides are TGTGCCAGTAGTGACCACGGACAGCCTGAAAAACTGTTTTTT.

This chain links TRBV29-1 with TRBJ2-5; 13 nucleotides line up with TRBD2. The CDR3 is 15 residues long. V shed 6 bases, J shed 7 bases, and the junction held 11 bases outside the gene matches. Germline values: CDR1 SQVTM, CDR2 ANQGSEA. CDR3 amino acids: CSVAGTSGVLGTQYF. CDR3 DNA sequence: TGCAGCGTCGCTGGGACTAGCGGGGTCCTGGGGACCCAGTACTTC.

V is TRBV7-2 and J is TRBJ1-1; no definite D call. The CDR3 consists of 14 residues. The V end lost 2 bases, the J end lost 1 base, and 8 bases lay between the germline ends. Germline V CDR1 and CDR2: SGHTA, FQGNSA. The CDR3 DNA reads TGTGCCAGCAGCTTAAATCCGAAGAACACTGAAGCTTTCTTT. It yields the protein CASSLNPKNTEAFF.

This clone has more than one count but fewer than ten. The CDR3: CASSQRQGSYEQYF. For the CDR3, the DNA is TGTGCCAGCAGCCAGAGACAGGGTTCCTACGAGCAGTACTTC. The chain links TRBV14 to TRBJ2-7; 7 bases align to TRBD1. Trimming removed 3 bases from V and 1 base from J; junction bases left unmatched: 3. Germline assignment: CDR1 SGHDN and CDR2 FVKESK. The CDR3 runs to 14 residues.

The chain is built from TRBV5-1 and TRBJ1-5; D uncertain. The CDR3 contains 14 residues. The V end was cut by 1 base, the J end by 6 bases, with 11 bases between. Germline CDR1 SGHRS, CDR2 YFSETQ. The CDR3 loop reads CASSLSFESQPQHF. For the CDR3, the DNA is TGCGCCAGCAGCTTGAGCTTTGAGAGTCAGCCCCAGCATTTT.

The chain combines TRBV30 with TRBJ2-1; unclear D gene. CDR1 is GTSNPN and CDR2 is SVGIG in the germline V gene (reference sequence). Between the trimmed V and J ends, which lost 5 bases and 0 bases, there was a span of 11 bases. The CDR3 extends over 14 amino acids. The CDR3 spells CAWHSQLSYNEQFF. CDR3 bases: TGTGCCTGGCACTCCCAACTCTCCTACAATGAGCAGTTCTTC.

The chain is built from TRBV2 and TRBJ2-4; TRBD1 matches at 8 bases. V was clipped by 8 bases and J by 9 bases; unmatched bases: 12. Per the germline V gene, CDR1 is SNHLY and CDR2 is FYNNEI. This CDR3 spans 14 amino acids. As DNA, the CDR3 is TGTGCCAGCGGTAGCGGACAGGGCGAGGGCATTCAGTACTTC. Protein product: CASGSGQGEGIQYF.

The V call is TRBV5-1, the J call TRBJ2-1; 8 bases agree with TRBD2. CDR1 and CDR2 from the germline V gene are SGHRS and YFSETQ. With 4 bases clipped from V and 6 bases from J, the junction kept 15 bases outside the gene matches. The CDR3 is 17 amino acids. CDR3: CASSLGAAGGTGNEQFF. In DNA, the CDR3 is TGCGCCAGCAGCCTCGGGGCGGCGGGGGGAACTGGCAATGAGCAGTTCTTC. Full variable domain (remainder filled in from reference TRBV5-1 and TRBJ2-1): KAGVTQTPRYLIKTRGQQVTLSCSPISGHRSVSWYQQTPGQGLQFLFEYFSETQRNKGNFPGRFSGRQFSNSRSEMNVSTLELGDSALYLCASSLGAAGGTGNEQFFGPGTRLTVL.

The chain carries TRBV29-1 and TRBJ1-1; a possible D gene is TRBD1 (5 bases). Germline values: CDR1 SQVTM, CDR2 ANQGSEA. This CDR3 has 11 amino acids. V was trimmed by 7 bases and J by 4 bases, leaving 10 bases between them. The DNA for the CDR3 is TGCAGCGGTTTGGGGGTCACTGAAGCTTTCTTT. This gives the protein CSGLGVTEAFF.

CDR3 in amino acids: CASSQDTSPLHF. DNA of the CDR3: TGTGCCAGCAGCCAAGACACTTCACCCCTCCACTTT. The chain recombines TRBV14 with TRBJ1-6; D gene unclear. The CDR3 is made up of 12 amino acids. Germline V gives CDR1 SGHDN, CDR2 FVKESK. V was shortened by 0 bases and J by 9 bases, with 3 bases between the two germline ends. The complete variable domain, with remaining parts taken from reference TRBV14 and TRBJ1-6, reads EAGVTQFPSHSVIEKGQTVTLRCDPISGHDNLYWYRRVMGKEIKFLLHFVKESKQDESGMPNNRFLAERTGGTYSTLKVQPAELEDSGVYFCASSQDTSPLHFGNGTRLTVT.

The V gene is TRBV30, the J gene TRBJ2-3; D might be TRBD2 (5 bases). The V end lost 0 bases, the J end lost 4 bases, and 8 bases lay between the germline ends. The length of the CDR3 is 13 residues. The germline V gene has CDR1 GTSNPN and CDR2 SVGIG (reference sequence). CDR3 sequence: CAWSVLGADTQYF. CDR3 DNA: TGTGCCTGGAGTGTACTGGGAGCAGATACGCAGTATTTT. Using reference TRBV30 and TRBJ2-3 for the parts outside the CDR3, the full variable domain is SQTIHQWPATLVQPVGSPLSLECTVEGTSNPNLYWYRQAAGRGLQLLFYSVGIGQISSEVPQNLSASRPQDRQFILSSKKLLLSDSGFYLCAWSVLGADTQYFGPGTRLTVL.

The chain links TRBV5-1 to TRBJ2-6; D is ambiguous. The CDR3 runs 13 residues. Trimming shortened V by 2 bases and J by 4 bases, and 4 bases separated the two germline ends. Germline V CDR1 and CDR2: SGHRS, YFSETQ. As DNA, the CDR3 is TGCGCCAGCAGCTTCTTCGGGGCCAACGTCCTGACTTTC. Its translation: CASSFFGANVLTF.

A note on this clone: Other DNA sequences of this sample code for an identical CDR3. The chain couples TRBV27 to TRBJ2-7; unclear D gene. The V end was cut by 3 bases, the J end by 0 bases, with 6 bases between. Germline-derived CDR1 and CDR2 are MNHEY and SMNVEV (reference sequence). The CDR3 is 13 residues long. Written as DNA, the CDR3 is TGTGCCAGCAGTTTCGCTGGCTCCTACGAGCAGTACTTC. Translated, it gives CASSFAGSYEQYF.

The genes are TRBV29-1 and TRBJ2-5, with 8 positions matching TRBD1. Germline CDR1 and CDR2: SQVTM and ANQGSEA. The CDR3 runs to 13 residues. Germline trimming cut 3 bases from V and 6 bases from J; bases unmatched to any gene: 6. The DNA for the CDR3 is TGCAGCGTTGACGGCCAGGGGGCACAGACCCAGTACTTC. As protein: CSVDGQGAQTQYF.